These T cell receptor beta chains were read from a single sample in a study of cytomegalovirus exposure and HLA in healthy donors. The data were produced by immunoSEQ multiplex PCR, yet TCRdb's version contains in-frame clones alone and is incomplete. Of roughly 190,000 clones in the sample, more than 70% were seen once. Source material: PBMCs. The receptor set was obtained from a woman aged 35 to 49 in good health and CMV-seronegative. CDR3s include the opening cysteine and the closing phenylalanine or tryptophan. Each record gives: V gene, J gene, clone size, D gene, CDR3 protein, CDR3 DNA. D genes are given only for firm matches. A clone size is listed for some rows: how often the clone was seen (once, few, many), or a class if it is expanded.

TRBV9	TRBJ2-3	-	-	CASSPHRVTDTQYF	TGTGCCAGCAGCCCCCACAGAGTCACAGATACGCAGTATTTT
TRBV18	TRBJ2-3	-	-	CASSLTTSTDTQYF	TGTGCCAGCTCTCTCACCACTAGCACGGATACGCAGTATTTT
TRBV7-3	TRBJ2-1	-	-	CASSVTFYDEQFF	TGTGCCAGCAGCGTGACTTTCTACGATGAGCAGTTCTTC
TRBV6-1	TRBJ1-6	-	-	CASGERGSPLHF	TGTGCCAGCGGAGAGCGGGGTTCACCCCTCCACTTT
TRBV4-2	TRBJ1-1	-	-	CASSQDFGAGKTEAFF	TGTGCCAGCAGCCAAGATTTTGGGGCAGGGAAGACTGAAGCTTTCTTT
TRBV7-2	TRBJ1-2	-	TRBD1	CASSLAGTAYGYTF	TGTGCCAGCAGCTTAGCGGGGACAGCCTATGGCTACACCTTC
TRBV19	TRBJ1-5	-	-	CASTTTRRDTPGSNQPQHF	TGTGCCAGTACCACCACGAGACGGGACACCCCTGGGAGCAATCAGCCCCAGCATTTT
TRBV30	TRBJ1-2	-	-	CAWTRGYGYTF	TGTGCCTGGACTAGGGGTTATGGCTACACCTTC
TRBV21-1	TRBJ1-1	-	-	CASSKGGNTEAFF	TGTGCCAGCAGCAAAGGCGGGAACACTGAAGCTTTCTTT
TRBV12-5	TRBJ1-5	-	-	CASGLGAGGNQPQHF	TGTGCTAGTGGTTTGGGGGCGGGAGGAAATCAGCCCCAGCATTTT
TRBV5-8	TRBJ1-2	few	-	CATASREGPYGYTF	TGTGCCACAGCCAGCAGGGAGGGGCCCTATGGCTACACCTTC
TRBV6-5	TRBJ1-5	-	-	CASSPRPDGNQPQHF	TGTGCCAGCAGTCCGCGCCCCGATGGCAATCAGCCCCAGCATTTT
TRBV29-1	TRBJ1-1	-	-	CSVSSDRRGWAFF	TGCAGCGTTTCGTCTGACAGGAGAGGGTGGGCTTTCTTT
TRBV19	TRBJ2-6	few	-	CASKNRAGANVLTF	TGTGCCAGTAAGAACAGGGCTGGGGCCAACGTCCTGACTTTC
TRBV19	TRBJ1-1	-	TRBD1	CASQPGTANAFF	TGTGCCAGCCAGCCCGGGACAGCTAACGCTTTCTTT
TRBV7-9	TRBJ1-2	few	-	CASSLPGDYGYTF	TGTGCCAGCAGCTTACCGGGAGACTATGGCTACACCTTC
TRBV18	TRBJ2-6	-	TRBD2	CASSPGGSGANVLTF	TGTGCCAGCTCGCCGGGAGGCTCTGGGGCCAACGTCCTGACTTTC
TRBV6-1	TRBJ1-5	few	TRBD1	CASREDRGIGNQPQHF	TGTGCCAGCAGGGAAGACAGGGGTATAGGCAATCAGCCCCAGCATTTT
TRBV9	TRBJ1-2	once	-	CASSVANQGRYGYTF	TGTGCCAGCAGCGTAGCTAATCAGGGGCGCTATGGCTACACCTTC
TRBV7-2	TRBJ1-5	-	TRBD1	CASSSTLSTGGDQPQHF	TGTGCCAGCAGCTCCACGTTATCGACAGGGGGCGATCAGCCCCAGCATTTT
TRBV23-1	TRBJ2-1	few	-	CASSQSETSNEQFF	TGCGCCAGCAGTCAATCTGAGACTAGCAATGAGCAGTTCTTC
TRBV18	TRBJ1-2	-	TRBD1	CASSPSGGLGYTF	TGTGCCAGCTCCCCGTCAGGGGGGTTAGGCTACACCTTC
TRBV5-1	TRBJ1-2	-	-	CASSLDGAGGTMRYGYTF	TGCGCCAGCAGCTTGGACGGGGCAGGTGGGACAATGCGGTATGGCTACACCTTC
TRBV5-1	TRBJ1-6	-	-	CASSLEHNYNSPLHF	TGCGCCAGCAGCTTGGAACACAACTATAATTCACCCCTCCACTTT
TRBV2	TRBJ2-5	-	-	CASSAGGETQYF	TGTGCCAGCAGTGCCGGCGGCGAGACCCAGTACTTC
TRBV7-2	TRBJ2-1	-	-	CASSTSRVLNEQFF	TGTGCCAGCTCCACCTCGCGGGTCCTCAATGAGCAGTTCTTC
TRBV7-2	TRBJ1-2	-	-	CASSLGLGSQGGYTF	TGTGCCAGCAGCTTAGGGTTGGGCAGTCAGGGGGGCTACACCTTC
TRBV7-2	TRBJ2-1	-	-	CASSLELVYWFF	TGTGCCAGCAGCTTAGAACTAGTTTATTGGTTCTTC
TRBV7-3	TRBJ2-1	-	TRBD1	CASSWEGGPGNEQFF	TGTGCCAGCAGCTGGGAAGGGGGCCCAGGCAATGAGCAGTTCTTC
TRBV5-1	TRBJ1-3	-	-	CASSGDKWGNTIYF	TGCGCCAGCAGCGGGGACAAGTGGGGAAACACCATATATTTT
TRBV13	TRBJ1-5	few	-	CASSLQGHNQPQHF	TGTGCCAGCAGCCTTCAGGGGCACAATCAGCCCCAGCATTTT
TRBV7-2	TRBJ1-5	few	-	CASSFLQGTQPQHF	TGTGCCAGCAGCTTTCTACAGGGTACCCAGCCCCAGCATTTT
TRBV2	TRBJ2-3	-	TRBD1	CASSGDSQSTDTQYF	TGTGCCAGCAGCGGGGACAGTCAAAGCACAGATACGCAGTATTTT
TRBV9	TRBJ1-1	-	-	CASSQGGSTEAFF	TGTGCCAGCAGCCAAGGAGGGAGCACTGAAGCTTTCTTT
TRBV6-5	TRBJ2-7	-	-	CASSYGKGSAYEQYF	TGTGCCAGCAGTTACGGGAAGGGGTCTGCCTACGAGCAGTACTTC
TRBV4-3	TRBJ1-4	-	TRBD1	CASSQLPGGGEKLFF	TGCGCCAGCAGCCAATTGCCAGGGGGAGGTGAAAAACTGTTTTTT
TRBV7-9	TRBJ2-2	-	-	CASSGLTGELFF	TGTGCCAGCAGCGGCTTGACCGGGGAGCTGTTTTTT
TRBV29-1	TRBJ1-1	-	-	CSVGTESNTEAFF	TGCAGCGTCGGTACAGAAAGCAACACTGAAGCTTTCTTT
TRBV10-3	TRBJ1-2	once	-	CAISLSTGLGGYTF	TGTGCCATCAGTCTCTCTACAGGTCTGGGTGGCTACACCTTC
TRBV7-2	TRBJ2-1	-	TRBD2	CASSLRRGVNNEQFF	TGTGCCAGCAGCTTAAGGCGGGGGGTTAACAATGAGCAGTTCTTC
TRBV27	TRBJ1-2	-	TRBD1	CASSFSEGAGYGYTF	TGTGCCAGCAGTTTTTCTGAGGGGGCCGGATATGGCTACACCTTC
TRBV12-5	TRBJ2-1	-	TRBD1	CASAGAGGPSEQFF	TGTGCTAGTGCCGGGGCAGGGGGCCCGAGTGAGCAGTTCTTC
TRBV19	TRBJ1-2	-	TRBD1	CASSRRGDSINYGYTF	TGTGCCAGTAGTCGCAGGGGGGACAGTATCAACTATGGCTACACCTTC
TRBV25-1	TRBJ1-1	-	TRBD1	CASTTGGGAFF	TGTGCCAGCACGACAGGGGGCGGAGCTTTCTTT
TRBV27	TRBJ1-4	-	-	CASSPPPGEKLFF	TGTGCCAGCAGTCCCCCACCAGGGGAAAAACTGTTTTTT
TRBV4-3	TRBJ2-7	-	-	CASSQMPGNEQYF	TGCGCCAGCAGCCAAATGCCGGGAAACGAGCAGTACTTC
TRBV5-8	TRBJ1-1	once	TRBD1	CASRGQGFTEAFF	TGTGCCAGCAGGGGACAGGGATTCACTGAAGCTTTCTTT
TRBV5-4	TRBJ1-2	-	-	CASGTQHPYGYTF	TGTGCCAGTGGGACTCAACACCCCTATGGCTACACCTTC
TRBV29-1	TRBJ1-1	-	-	CSHRQNTEAFF	TGCAGCCATCGACAGAACACTGAAGCTTTCTTT
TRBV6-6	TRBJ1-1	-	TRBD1	CASLRAGGESTEAFF	TGTGCCAGCCTGCGGGCAGGGGGCGAGAGCACTGAAGCTTTCTTT
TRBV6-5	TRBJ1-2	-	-	CASRDNNWGYTF	TGTGCCAGCAGGGACAACAATTGGGGCTACACCTTC
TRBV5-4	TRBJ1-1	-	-	CASSQVIGVETEAFF	TGCGCCAGCAGCCAAGTAATCGGGGTCGAAACTGAAGCTTTCTTT
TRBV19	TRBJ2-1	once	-	CATRGSNEQFF	TGTGCCACCCGAGGTAGCAATGAGCAGTTCTTC